This T cell receptor (beta chain) came from a study of cytomegalovirus exposure and HLA in healthy donors. This clone turned up a few times. Its antigen is undetermined. The PCR had 60 Vbeta and 13 Jbeta primers. Here immunoSEQ multiplex PCR was the method, and the copy in TCRdb shows in-frame clones only, minus some. The sample has about 120,000 clones; around 66% are singletons. V was shortened by 2 bases and J by 5 bases, with 7 bases between the two germline ends. Germline V gene sequence: CDR1 SGHDN, CDR2 FVKESK. This CDR3 has 13 amino acids. Study outcomes and limitations: The classifier, whose performance was assessed in both the original and validation cohorts, reportedly diagnosed cytomegalovirus status with high specificity and sensitivity.

The TCR comes from a woman between 40 and 55 years old in good health and CMV-seropositive. The sample comprised PBMCs. The rearrangement joins TRBV14 to TRBJ1-5; the D is unclear. CDR3 nucleotide sequence: TGTGCCAGCAGCCAAACCGAGGATCAGCCCCAGCATTTT. Protein product: CASSQTEDQPQHF.